This entry describes one T cell receptor (beta chain). No cognate antigen has been identified for it. No much larger clone exists at a distance of one base, and base qualities are not known. The sample originates from a study of beta chain features in type 1 diabetes (dated by TCRdb to about 2018). About the full investigation: Patients and healthy donors did not differ in mean age, gender distribution, total cell number or subset yield. A total of 90 million to 120 million sorted cells were examined across all samples, and a strong correlation was observed between cell number per subset and RNA yield. The study compared TCRB repertoires of sorted circulating CD4+ T cell subsets between recently diagnosed type 1 diabetes patients and matched healthy donors. Regulatory and stem cell-like memory subsets were obtained from only 8 patients and roughly 8 healthy donors, while naive and central memory subsets were obtained from all 28 donors. Points the paper makes about the study in general: PCR might favor shorter templates, but patient and control samples were amplified and corrected together, so any skew would affect both groups equally. At VDJ recombination sites, patients with type 1 diabetes made fewer insertions and deleted more nucleotides, a pattern implying thymic rearrangement abnormalities. Because the HLA sub-analyses included only small numbers of individuals, any influence of HLA type on TCRB rearrangement was left unresolved. Type 1 diabetes patients showed a moderate but significant shortening of TCRB CDR3 length in all four CD4+ subsets. The naive, central memory and regulatory TCRB repertoires appeared to resemble one another more closely among patients than among healthy donors. Because cDNA was sequenced instead of genomic DNA, highly expressing activated cells could be over-represented, though the groups showed no difference in activation or CD3 levels.

Each donor gave one peripheral blood draw, averaging approximately 110 mL, which was collected into heparinised tubes. A BD FACSAria II and a panel including CD45RO, CCR7, CD25, CD127, CD95 and CD27 were used to sort naive, central memory, regulatory and stem cell-like memory CD4+ T cells. All sorted populations exceeded 95% purity. PBMCs were separated immediately by Lymphoprep density gradient centrifugation and were stained directly, without being cultured. So that batch effects would be minimized, each experiment stained and sorted samples in pairs, pairing one healthy donor with one patient. All of the isolated RNA was reverse transcribed with the High Capacity cDNA Reverse Transcription Kit, so expressed TCRB transcripts were sequenced. Naive, central memory and regulatory T cell samples underwent deep immunoSEQ sequencing, averaging about 3.5 million total reads per sample. After sorted cells were lysed in RLT buffer, RNA was extracted with DNase-treated RNeasy Micro or Mini kits, with the choice depending on cell number. Each cell subset was processed on its own to prevent cross-contamination, while patient and healthy donor samples were processed together. The immunoSEQ multiplex PCR was used to amplify TCRB sequences from cDNA, generating 87-bp fragments that spanned the CDR3 region. Amplicons were sequenced on the Illumina HiSeq platform. In the authors' own workflow: Synthetic template baselines were used to correct PCR bias computationally, reads within Hamming distance 2 were collapsed together, and singletons that could not be merged were discarded. By aligning reads against IMGT, V, D and J genes, CDR3 length, and insertions or deletions at six rearrangement sites were assigned. Clonotype counts were normalized to sorted cell number within each subset before computing true diversity and Gini coefficients with the tcR R package. The overlap coefficient, calculated on TCRB nucleotide sequences, was used to quantify repertoire sharing. Out-of-frame TCRB sequences from naive cells were analyzed as a proxy for the pre-selection repertoire. TCRdb provides this immuneACCESS table in a form limited to in-frame rearrangements. Some clones are lacking; in checked studies, under half of them reflect an unresolved V gene, and why the rest are absent is not known. V, J and clone size reflect that table, while D and trimming were determined from the DNA. Recorded for this sample are 200,000 to 250,000 clones; more than 65% of them occurred a single time. Around 0.05% of the sample rests with the top ten.

Based on the germline V gene, the CDR1 and CDR2 sequences are ENHRY and SYGVKD. The junction shows trimming of 11 bases on V and 3 bases on J, and the gene matches do not reach 8 bases of it. The CDR3 measures 13 amino acids from cysteine to phenylalanine. Only the CDR3 region is kept as DNA, spanning 39 bases read in frame from base 1. This chain joins TRBV10-3 to TRBJ2-7, with 9 central nucleotides matching TRBD1. Sample: naive CD4+ T cells from blood. The cell subset or site label of this sample denotes: true naive CD4+ T cells. The TCR originated in a man in his thirties or forties in good health. In nucleotides, the sequence is TGTGCCGCGCACCAGGGACAGGGCTACGAGCAGTACTTC. This is translated as CAAHQGQGYEQYF.